Listed here are 5 T cell receptor beta chains from one sample, sequenced in a study of T cells in Graves' hyperthyroidism and ophthalmopathy. TCR beta CDR3 sequences were amplified from RNA transcripts. Initially, a first-round RT-PCR of the TCR CDR3 employed the HTBI primer set. TCRdb itself ran the multiplex PCR reads through MiXCR, one entry per CDR3 protein. Of hundreds of thousands of distinct CDR3 sequences listed, approximately 14% are singletons. Source material: blood. The receptor set was obtained from a woman aged 25-40 years with Graves' hyperthyroidism.

This clonotype was seen only a few times. The V call is TRBV20-1, the J call TRBJ2-7; D call uncertain. Germline CDR1 reads DFQATT; CDR2 reads SNEGSKA (reference sequence). The CDR3 has 13 residues. The ends were cut back, 2 bases at V and 0 bases at J, with 8 bases in the middle. The CDR3 loop reads CSARSHFSYEQYF. DNA of the CDR3: TGCAGTGCTAGATCGCATTTCTCCTACGAGCAGTACTTC.

The chain recombines TRBV29-1 with TRBJ1-4, with no clear D. V was trimmed by 0 bases and J by 9 bases, leaving 11 bases between them. The CDR3 runs 13 residues. CDR1 is SQVTM and CDR2 is ANQGSEA in the germline V gene. The CDR3 loop reads CSVEEVLGQKLFF. The CDR3 nucleotides are TGCAGCGTTGAAGAGGTTTTAGGGCAAAAACTGTTTTTT.

Only a few counts were recorded for this clonotype. The chain links TRBV7-3 to TRBJ1-1, with 8 bases matching TRBD1. Germline loops: CDR1 SGHTA, CDR2 FQGTGA. The CDR3 is 15 residues long. After removal of 4 bases from V and 1 base from J, the junction contained 5 bases not matched to a gene. For the CDR3, the DNA is TGTGCCAGCAGCTCACAGGGGGGGACGAACACTGAAGCTTTCTTT. Residues: CASSSQGGTNTEAFF.

The sample holds many counts of this clonotype. The gene calls are TRBV3-1 and TRBJ2-1; D is perhaps TRBD2 (6 bases). Germline loops: CDR1 LGHDT, CDR2 YNNKEL (reference sequence). Between the trimmed V and J ends, which lost 4 bases and 2 bases, there was a span of 15 bases. CDR3 size: 16 residues. The CDR3 DNA follows: TGTGCCAGCAGCCCTAAACTAGCCCCACCCTACAATGAGCAGTTCTTC. This sequence encodes CASSPKLAPPYNEQFF.

The rearrangement uses TRBV7-2 and TRBJ2-2, with 8 bases that match TRBD2. This CDR3 is 14 amino acids long. Germline CDR1 is SGHTA and CDR2 is FQGNSA. V lost 3 bases and J lost 8; bases outside the gene matches: 5. The CDR3, as DNA: TGTGCCAGCAGCTTCGGACTAGCAGAGGGGGAGCTGTTTTTT. Translation gives CASSFGLAEGELFF.